This T cell receptor (beta chain) stems from a study of metastatic and nonmetastatic thyroid tumors. Across the study: A comparison of repertoires was made across blood and tumor or nodule tissue from malignant and benign thyroid patients.

The study's findings and limits: It was reported that TCR beta diversity was significantly higher in malignant thyroid tumors than benign nodules, in blood and tumor.

Worth noting for this clone: The antigen remains unidentified.

No patient had received any treatment before thyroid surgery. Per the original methods: A distant-metastasis classifier for papillary thyroid cancer was built using CDR3 differences across clinicopathological groups. With MiXCR, TCRdb reprocessed the PCR reads. The V and J calls were not made by the authors but by TCRdb's processing. Of about 30,000 clones listed, 35% to 45% are singletons. The sample consisted of tumor tissue. The TCR was taken from a female donor with papillary thyroid cancer or a benign thyroid nodule (not recorded which). Some clones in this sample may be carry-over from other donors' samples.

The CDR3 nucleotides are TGTGCCTGGTCCAGGGGACAGGGGGCACATGGCTACACCTTC. Its translation is CAWSRGQGAHGYTF. The V call is TRBV30, the J call TRBJ1-2, with TRBD1 identical over 12 bases. V was clipped by 5 bases and J by 6 bases; unmatched bases: 7. CDR1 and CDR2 (germline): GTSNPN, SVGIG (reference sequence). This CDR3 contains 14 residues.